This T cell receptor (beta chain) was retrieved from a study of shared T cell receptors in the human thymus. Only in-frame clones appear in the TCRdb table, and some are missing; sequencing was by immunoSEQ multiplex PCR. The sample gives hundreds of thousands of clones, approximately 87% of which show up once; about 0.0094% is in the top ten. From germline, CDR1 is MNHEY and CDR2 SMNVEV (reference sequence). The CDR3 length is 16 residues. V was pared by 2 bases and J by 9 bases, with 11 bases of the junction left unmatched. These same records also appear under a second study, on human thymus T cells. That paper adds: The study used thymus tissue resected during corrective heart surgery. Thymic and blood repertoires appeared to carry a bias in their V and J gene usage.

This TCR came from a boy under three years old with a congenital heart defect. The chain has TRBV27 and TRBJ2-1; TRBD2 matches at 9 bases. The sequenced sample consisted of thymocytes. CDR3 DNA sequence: TGTGCCAGCAGTTTACCCCGTCTAGCGGGACTTGGTGAGCAGTTCTTC. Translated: CASSLPRLAGLGEQFF.